Shown below are 28 T cell receptor beta chains from a single sample sequenced in a study of cytomegalovirus exposure and HLA in healthy donors. In the PCR, 60 Vbeta and 13 Jbeta primers were used. The protocol was immunoSEQ multiplex PCR, while the TCRdb copy is restricted to in-frame clones and leaves out a portion. The repertoire holds some 130,000 clones, with 70% to 80% as singletons. The specimen sequenced was PBMCs. The receptors were gathered from a woman aged 45 to 65 in good health and CMV-seronegative.

This clone showed up just a few times. The chain joins TRBV18 to TRBJ2-7; D is perhaps TRBD1 (6 bases). Per the germline V gene, CDR1 is KGHSH and CDR2 is LQKENI. This CDR3 has 14 residues. The V gene lost 1 base and the J gene lost 7 bases, with 14 bases spanning the gap. The CDR3 region has the DNA TGTGCCAGCTCACCACAACAGGGCCGCAGAGAGCAGTACGTC. Translating it yields CASSPQQGRREQYV.

This clone has just one count. This chain joins TRBV28 and TRBJ2-3; D possibly corresponds to TRBD2 (5 bases). The CDR3 covers 15 residues. Per the germline V gene, CDR1 is MDHEN and CDR2 is SYDVKM. The V gene lost 5 bases and the J gene lost 4 bases, with 16 bases spanning the gap. The CDR3 nucleotides are TGTGCCAGCAGTCCGACCCTAGTGGGAGCAGATACGCAGTATTTT. As protein: CASSPTLVGADTQYF.

The rearrangement joins TRBV9 to TRBJ2-7; D possibly corresponds to TRBD2 (5 bases). Trimming removed 3 bases at V and 1 base at J, with 14 bases between. CDR1 is SGDLS, CDR2 YYNGEE, per germline. The CDR3 has 15 amino acids. In nucleotides, the CDR3 is TGTGCCAGCAGCGCGGGCCCGGGGAGTTCCTACGAGCAGTACTTC. It translates to CASSAGPGSSYEQYF.

V and J are TRBV13 and TRBJ1-2; the D is unclear. Germline V gene data show CDR1 as PRHDT and CDR2 as FYEKMQ (reference sequence). V lost 1 base and J lost 5, with 11 bases in between. This CDR3 has 14 amino acids. The CDR3 loop is CASSLASGEYGYTF. The CDR3 coding sequence is TGTGCCAGCAGCTTAGCGTCCGGGGAATATGGCTACACCTTC.

The chain joins TRBV14 to TRBJ2-1, with D tentatively TRBD1 (5 bases). V dropped 1 base and J dropped 10 bases, with 14 bases sitting between them. The germline V gene has CDR1 SGHDN and CDR2 FVKESK. CDR3 length: 14 amino acids. The CDR3 DNA follows: TGTGCCAGCAGCCAAGTAAAGGGGTTTTCAGAGCAGTTCTTC. It specifies CASSQVKGFSEQFF.

V usage is TRBV10-3 and J usage is TRBJ2-7; D might be TRBD2 (5 bases). The V end was cut by 8 bases, the J end by 1 base, with 15 bases between. Germline CDR1 and CDR2: ENHRY and SYGVKD. CDR3 length equals 14 residues. The CDR3 spells CAIGTGNGSYEQYF. The CDR3 bases are TGTGCCATCGGCACCGGGAACGGTTCCTACGAGCAGTACTTC.

V usage is TRBV5-1 and J usage is TRBJ1-1; no definite D call. Germline CDR1 is SGHRS and CDR2 is YFSETQ. Trimming shortened V by 0 bases and J by 4 bases, and 7 bases separated the two germline ends. The CDR3 loop spans 13 amino acids. The DNA for the CDR3 is TGCGCCAGCAGCTTGGAAACATCCACTGAAGCTTTCTTT. Translating gives CASSLETSTEAFF.

The gene calls are TRBV19 and TRBJ1-3; 7 positions match TRBD1. There are 16 residues in the CDR3. V shed 5 bases, J shed 0 bases, and the junction held 7 bases outside the gene matches. Germline V CDR1 and CDR2: LNHDA, SQIVND (reference sequence). The CDR3 DNA reads as TGTGCCAGTAGTCGAGACAGGGCCGGCTCTGGAAACACCATATATTTT. Protein: CASSRDRAGSGNTIYF.

CDR3 loop: CAWSLAGQNSPLHF. The CDR3 region has the DNA TGTGCCTGGAGTCTGGCAGGGCAGAATTCACCCCTCCACTTT. The chain joins TRBV30 to TRBJ1-6, with D perhaps matching TRBD1 (5 bases). The ends were cut back, 2 bases at V and 7 bases at J, with 12 bases in the middle. This CDR3 comprises 14 residues. Germline V gene data show CDR1 as GTSNPN and CDR2 as SVGIG (reference sequence).

The chain combines TRBV11-1 with TRBJ1-3, with 8 positions matching TRBD1. This CDR3 has 14 amino acids. Trimming cost V 7 bases and J 2 bases; bases outside gene matches: 4. The germline CDR1 and CDR2 sequences are SGHAT and FQDESV (reference sequence). In DNA, the CDR3 is TGTGCCAGCACGCGGACAGGGCCTGGAAACACCATATATTTT. Translation gives CASTRTGPGNTIYF.

The rearrangement joins TRBV5-1 to TRBJ2-3; TRBD2 might be the D (6 bases). The V gene lost 4 bases and the J gene lost 1 base, with 13 bases spanning the gap. From germline, CDR1 is SGHRS and CDR2 YFSETQ. This CDR3 has 15 amino acids. The CDR3 protein is CASSEAGRGTDTQYF. Written as DNA, the CDR3 is TGCGCCAGCAGCGAGGCGGGACGAGGCACAGATACGCAGTATTTT. The whole variable domain, remainder taken from reference TRBV5-1 and TRBJ2-3, is KAGVTQTPRYLIKTRGQQVTLSCSPISGHRSVSWYQQTPGQGLQFLFEYFSETQRNKGNFPGRFSGRQFSNSRSEMNVSTLELGDSALYLCASSEAGRGTDTQYFGPGTRLTVL.

This clone occurred once. The chain joins TRBV7-9 to TRBJ1-2, with 10 bases matching TRBD1. The CDR3 has 16 residues. Unmatched junction bases numbered 8, after V lost 5 bases and J lost 2 bases. Germline CDR1 reads SEHNR; CDR2 reads FQNEAQ (reference sequence). In DNA form, the CDR3 reads TGTGCCAGCAGCCGCGACTTGGACAGGGGGAACTATGGCTACACCTTC. Amino acids: CASSRDLDRGNYGYTF.

V is TRBV28 and J is TRBJ2-5; TRBD1 aligns across 9 bases. The CDR3 spans 14 residues. Germline V gene lookup returns CDR1 MDHEN and CDR2 SYDVKM. With V trimmed by 4 bases and J by 3 bases, 3 bases remained unmatched. DNA for the CDR3: TGTGCCAGCAGTTCTGGGACAGGGAAAGAGACCCAGTACTTC. It yields the protein CASSSGTGKETQYF.

This chain links TRBV7-9 with TRBJ2-5; D unclear. The germline CDR1 and CDR2 sequences are SEHNR and FQNEAQ (reference sequence). Trimming shortened V by 4 bases and J by 2 bases, and 14 bases separated the two germline ends. The CDR3 sequence is 15 residues long. For the CDR3, the DNA is TGTGCCAGCAGCTCCACCCTCCGTACTCAAGAGACCCAGTACTTC. Translation gives CASSSTLRTQETQYF.

The chain recombines TRBV7-9 with TRBJ2-7, with D perhaps matching TRBD1 (6 bases). The germline V gene encodes CDR1 SEHNR and CDR2 FQNEAQ (reference sequence). The CDR3 is 13 residues long. V was pared by 6 bases and J by 6 bases, with 15 bases between. CDR3 residues: CASSLQGKAEQYF. CDR3 in DNA: TGTGCCAGCAGTTTACAGGGAAAGGCCGAGCAGTACTTC.

Here the CDR3 DNA reads TGTGCCAGCAGCCAAGAGGTCGCAGGGAAGAATTCACCCCTCCACTTT. It codes for CASSQEVAGKNSPLHF. The chain carries TRBV4-2 and TRBJ1-6, with D tentatively TRBD1 (5 bases). This CDR3 is built from 16 residues. Trimming pared 0 bases from V and 7 bases from J, leaving 13 bases between. Germline values: CDR1 LGHNA, CDR2 YNFKEQ.

The rearrangement links TRBV6-6 to TRBJ1-5; perhaps TRBD1 as D (6 bases). Germline lookup yields CDR1 MNHNY and CDR2 SVGAGI (reference sequence). This CDR3 region has 14 residues. Trimming left V 8 bases short and J 3 bases short, with 14 bases between. The CDR3 region is CASWLRQDNQPQHF. The CDR3 DNA reads TGTGCCAGCTGGCTGAGACAGGACAATCAGCCCCAGCATTTT.

This chain uses TRBV9 with TRBJ2-3; TRBD2 aligns across 7 bases. In germline, CDR1 is SGDLS, CDR2 YYNGEE. The CDR3 covers 15 residues. Trimming took 0 bases from V and 7 from J; bases not matched to a gene: 8. CDR3 sequence reads: CASSVVSSGINTQYF. The CDR3 bases are TGTGCCAGCAGCGTAGTGTCTAGCGGAATTAATACGCAGTATTTT.

The chain is built from TRBV4-2 and TRBJ1-2; 7 bases align to TRBD1. V gave up 0 bases and J gave up 0 bases; unmatched junction bases: 13. Germline CDR1 is LGHNA and CDR2 is YNFKEQ. The CDR3 covers 19 residues. The CDR3 nucleotides read TGTGCCAGCAGCCAAGATGGGCAGGGGGTAGGAGGATCTAACTATGGCTACACCTTC. Its protein product is CASSQDGQGVGGSNYGYTF.

The chain employs TRBV7-9 and TRBJ2-3; 9 bases line up with TRBD2. The V segment lost 1 base and the J segment 2 bases; nucleotides outside the gene matches: 10. CDR3 size: 18 residues. CDR1 is SEHNR, CDR2 FQNEAQ, per germline (reference sequence). The CDR3 spells CASSLGAGLASYTDTQYF. The CDR3 DNA reads TGTGCCAGCAGCTTAGGTGCGGGACTAGCCTCTTACACAGATACGCAGTATTTT. Full variable domain (remainder filled in from reference TRBV7-9 and TRBJ2-3): DTGVSQNPRHKITKRGQNVTFRCDPISEHNRLYWYRQTLGQGPEFLTYFQNEAQLEKSRLLSDRFSAERPKGSFSTLEIQRTEQGDSAMYLCASSLGAGLASYTDTQYFGPGTRLTVL.

This clone was detected a few times. The chain has TRBV27 and TRBJ2-7; 8 nucleotides line up with TRBD1. This CDR3 is 15 amino acids long. The germline V gene has CDR1 MNHEY and CDR2 SMNVEV (reference sequence). The V segment lost 2 bases and the J segment 0 bases; nucleotides outside the gene matches: 3. Written as DNA, the CDR3 is TGTGCCAGCAGTTTAAACGGACAGGGCTCCTACGAGCAGTACGTC. It is translated as CASSLNGQGSYEQYV.

J is TRBJ2-1 and V is TRBV28, with D perhaps TRBD2 (5 bases). CDR1 is MDHEN, CDR2 SYDVKM, per germline. The CDR3 is made up of 15 amino acids. V was pared by 3 bases and J by 1 base, with 10 bases between. CDR3 region: CASSFRGVSYNEQFF. In nucleotides, the CDR3 is TGTGCCAGCAGTTTTCGGGGTGTTTCCTACAATGAGCAGTTCTTC.

The chain has TRBV30 and TRBJ1-6; 7 bases are shared with TRBD1. Germline V CDR1 and CDR2: GTSNPN, SVGIG (reference sequence). The CDR3 is made up of 14 amino acids. Trimming took 0 bases from V and 6 from J; bases not matched to a gene: 2. CDR3 bases: TGTGCCTGGAGTGTAGACAGGGTTAATTCACCCCTCCACTTT. This sequence encodes CAWSVDRVNSPLHF.

This chain links TRBV30 with TRBJ1-2; tentative D call: TRBD1 (6 bases). Trimming took off 0 bases at V and 3 bases at J, with 14 bases between the two ends. The length of the CDR3 is 15 residues. Germline V gene data show CDR1 as GTSNPN and CDR2 as SVGIG (reference sequence). CDR3 DNA: TGTGCCTGGAGTGTACTGAGGGGGTTGCACTATGGCTACACCTTC. This gives the protein CAWSVLRGLHYGYTF.

This chain connects TRBV27 to TRBJ1-4; 7 bases align to TRBD1. J lost 5 bases, V lost 4 bases, and 7 bases had no gene match. Germline V CDR1 and CDR2: MNHEY, SMNVEV (reference sequence). This CDR3 region has 15 residues. Here the CDR3 DNA reads TGTGCCAGCAGTTCCACGACAGGGCCGAATGAAAAACTGTTTTTT. This sequence encodes CASSSTTGPNEKLFF.

The chain links TRBV19 to TRBJ2-2; D call uncertain. V lost 6 bases to trimming and J lost 7 bases, with 12 bases between them. The CDR3 has 13 amino acids. Germline V lookup: CDR1 LNHDA, CDR2 SQIVND (reference sequence). CDR3 sequence reads: CASSPNPGGELFF. For the CDR3, the DNA is TGTGCCAGTAGCCCTAATCCCGGCGGGGAGCTGTTTTTT.

The chain combines TRBV13 with TRBJ1-4, with D unresolved. CDR1 and CDR2 from the germline V gene are PRHDT and FYEKMQ (reference sequence). V was clipped by 6 bases and J by 0 bases, with 8 bases between them. The CDR3 is 14 amino acids. The CDR3 DNA is TGTGCCAGCAGTCTCGGTGCAACTAATGAAAAACTGTTTTTT. Its protein is CASSLGATNEKLFF.

Note on this clone: Its ends do not fully match the called genes, so a read error is possible. The chain combines TRBV7-9 with TRBJ1-2; a possible D gene is TRBD1 (6 bases). The CDR3 has 15 amino acids. Per germline, CDR1 SEHNR and CDR2 FQNEAQ (reference sequence). The CDR3 spells CSSTPGGPANYGYTF. CDR3 sequence (DNA): TGTTCCAGCACCCCTGGGGGCCCGGCTAACTATGGCTACACCTTC.